Detailed here is one T cell receptor beta chain. It lacks a known antigen. Base qualities are missing; no much larger clone stands one base away. The collaborating institutions used their own protocols to collect whole blood in K2EDTA tubes. For TCRbeta analysis, collaborator samples were shipped as frozen whole blood, as isolated PBMCs, or as DNA extracted from either sample type. The CDR3 spans 14 residues, from the cysteine through the phenylalanine. Of the read, only the CDR3 DNA is kept; its 42 bases are in frame from base 1. V and J are truncated by 3 bases and 10 bases respectively, leaving an intervening sequence of 15 bases. The germline V gene yields SGHTA for CDR1 and FQGNSA for CDR2. TCRbeta CDR3 regions were amplified from genomic DNA using the immunoSEQ Assay, a bias-controlled multiplex PCR. Per the authors' processing: The number of nucleated cells in each sample was estimated from the amplification of reference gene primers within the assay. To quantify the absolute abundance of each unique TCRbeta CDR3 rearrangement, sequence reads were collapsed and filtered. For each sample, productive Simpson clonality was calculated as the square root of Simpson's diversity index across productive rearrangements. In its TCRdb copy, this immuneACCESS table keeps in-frame sequences only and misses some clones. Where compared with another copy, unresolved V genes explain less than half of these, and the others have no known cause. Clone size and the V and J calls come from that table; the DNA yielded D and trimming. The sample has approximately 150,000 clones on record, approximately 79% of them singletons. The top ten hold 8.6% of the sample.

These data are taken from a study of blood T cell repertoires in COVID-19 (TCRdb year 2020). About the full investigation: Samples from collaborators originated in the United States, Italy and Spain and spanned both the acute and convalescent phases of COVID-19. The material from the prospective study consisted of cDNA or gDNA derived from T cells, B-cell-depleted T cells, or PBMCs. The dataset comprised deeply sampled blood TCRbeta repertoires from subjects exposed to, actively infected with, or recovered from COVID-19. The repertoires were released in a freely available public database intended as a resource for research on the immune response to SARS-CoV-2. Samples came from the ongoing ImmuneRACE study (first 160 participants) plus 1,254 subjects from 6 global collaborators. Sample metadata almost always included a de-identified subject ID, COVID-19 status, age in years and sex. HLA class I and class II types, where available, came from metadata supplied by the sample provider rather than from assay-based typing. The paper's findings and limits, for the study overall: The quantity of clinical and demographic metadata differed by source and by participant and was supplied without curation.

Input material: peripheral blood. The sequence was collected from a man in his forties or fifties with active or convalescent COVID-19. The chain is encoded by TRBV7-2 joined to TRBJ1-4; the D gene cannot be resolved reliably. CDR3 sequence: CASSLDWNSGKLFF. The nucleotide sequence reads TGTGCCAGCAGCTTGGACTGGAATAGTGGAAAACTGTTTTTT.